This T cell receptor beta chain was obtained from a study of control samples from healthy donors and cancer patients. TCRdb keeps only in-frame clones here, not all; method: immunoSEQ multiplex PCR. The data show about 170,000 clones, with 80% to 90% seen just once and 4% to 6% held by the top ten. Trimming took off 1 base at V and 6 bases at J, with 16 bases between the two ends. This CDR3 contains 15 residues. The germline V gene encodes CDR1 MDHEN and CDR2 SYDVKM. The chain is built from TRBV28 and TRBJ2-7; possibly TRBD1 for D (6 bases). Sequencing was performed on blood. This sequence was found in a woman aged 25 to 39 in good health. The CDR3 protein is CASSLSPQRGGEQYF. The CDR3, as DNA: TGTGCCAGCAGTTTATCCCCGCAGCGAGGGGGCGAGCAGTACTTC.